This T cell receptor beta chain came from a study of Ad26.COV2.S vaccination and SARS-CoV-2 variants. Study context: Intramuscular Ad26.COV2.S at 5x10^10 or 1x10^11 viral particles.

The method was immunoSEQ multiplex PCR; TCRdb's version includes in-frame clones alone and lacks a portion of them. Here the sample spans 360,000 or so clones, about 88% being singletons. The germline V gene has CDR1 SNHLY and CDR2 FYNNEI. This CDR3 comprises 19 residues. V trimming: 4 bases; J trimming: 5 bases; junction bases outside the gene matches: 19. Findings of the study overall: Individuals receiving vaccine had higher spike-specific TCR breadth than placebo recipients did. Substantial post-vaccination breadth of spike-specific CD8+ and CD4+ T cell responses was reported.

The treatment: some 20 received Ad26.COV2.S at low or high dose, single or two shots; several received placebo; per-sample allocation not given. Sample collection was performed on day 63 after the first vaccine or placebo injection. At a Boston site, the person donating was an adult of 18-55 years. This clone was seen once. As yet, its antigen is unknown. J is TRBJ1-1 and V is TRBV2; TRBD1 matches 10 bases. Sample: peripheral blood, taken in a trial of Ad26.COV2.S vaccine versus placebo. The source of this sequence is a person aged 18-60 years who received the Ad26.COV2.S COVID-19 vaccine or a placebo. The DNA for the CDR3 is TGTGCCAGCAGTGCACCGGGACAGGGGCTAAATCATTTGGGAACTGAAGCTTTCTTT. It encodes CASSAPGQGLNHLGTEAFF.